The 9 T cell receptor beta chains below come from one sample, sequenced in a study of shared clonotypes between healthy human individuals. The naive CD8 population came from CD45RO-negative cells selected for CCR7, without terminally differentiated effector memory CD45RA+ cells. Sequencing was performed with immunoSEQ multiplex PCR; in TCRdb, only in-frame clones are kept and a portion is missing. The sample holds approximately 2,000,000 clones, 85% to 95% seen once. The sample was naive CD8+ T cells from PBMCs. These receptors were collected from a man younger than 35 in good health. Some clones in this sample may be carry-over from other donors' samples.

The chain recombines TRBV7-3 with TRBJ1-1; D is undetermined. Per germline, CDR1 SGHTA and CDR2 FQGTGA. This CDR3 has 13 amino acids. V shed 0 bases and J shed 8 bases, with 10 bases lying between them. This chain's CDR3 is CASSLTAPLEAFF. DNA of the CDR3: TGTGCCAGCAGCTTAACGGCCCCCTTGGAAGCTTTCTTT. Using reference TRBV7-3 and TRBJ1-1 for the parts outside the CDR3, the full variable domain is GAGVSQTPSNKVTEKGKYVELRCDPISGHTALYWYRQSLGQGPEFLIYFQGTGAADDSGLPNDRFFAVRPEGSVSTLKIQRTERGDSAVYLCASSLTAPLEAFFGQGTRLTVV.

This clone came up a few times. Other DNA sequences in the same sample also yield this CDR3. The chain recombines TRBV6-5 with TRBJ1-4, with D unclear. The germline gives CDR1 MNHEY, CDR2 SVGAGI. The length of the CDR3 is 13 residues. Trimming shortened V by 2 bases and J by 8 bases, and 9 bases separated the two germline ends. Here the CDR3 reads CASSYSSGEKLFF. CDR3 sequence (DNA): TGTGCCAGCAGTTACAGTTCCGGGGAAAAACTGTTTTTT.

This clone was recorded only once. V and J are TRBV7-9 and TRBJ2-5, with D perhaps matching TRBD1 (8 bases). Germline lookup yields CDR1 SEHNR and CDR2 FQNEAQ (reference sequence). The CDR3 contains 15 residues. The germline V and J ends were trimmed by 4 bases and 5 bases, with 17 bases remaining between them. The CDR3 loop reads CASSSTGGATETQYF. Written as DNA, the CDR3 is TGTGCCAGCAGCTCCACAGGGGGGGCCACGGAGACCCAGTACTTC.

Here the CDR3 reads CASITGGRTDTQYF. The CDR3 DNA reads as TGTGCCAGCATAACCGGTGGACGGACAGATACGCAGTATTTT. V is TRBV7-9 and J is TRBJ2-3, with D unclear. V lost 7 bases to trimming and J lost 3 bases, with 14 bases between them. Germline V CDR1 and CDR2: SEHNR, FQNEAQ (reference sequence). The CDR3 contains 14 residues.

The rearrangement joins TRBV27 to TRBJ1-1; 7 nucleotides line up with TRBD1. CDR3 length: 17 amino acids. V dropped 5 bases and J dropped 0; count of bases not matched to a gene: 12. CDR1 is MNHEY and CDR2 is SMNVEV in the germline V gene (reference sequence). CDR3 bases: TGTGCCAGCAGTCTTTTGGGAAACAGGGGATTGAACACTGAAGCTTTCTTT. Translated, it gives CASSLLGNRGLNTEAFF.

Notes on this clone: Other DNA sequences in the sample encode the same CDR3. The CDR3 sequence: CASSVVGGGGYGYTF. For the CDR3, the DNA is TGTGCCAGCAGCGTAGTTGGAGGCGGGGGCTATGGCTACACCTTC. The chain combines TRBV9 with TRBJ1-2; the D gene is possibly TRBD1 (5 bases). The V gene lost 0 bases and the J gene lost 4 bases, with 13 bases spanning the gap. The germline CDR1 and CDR2 sequences are SGDLS and YYNGEE. This CDR3 comprises 15 residues.

This chain links TRBV5-1 with TRBJ1-1; D unresolved. This CDR3 is 14 amino acids long. Trimming stripped 3 bases from V and 1 base from J, with 10 bases between. Germline V CDR1 and CDR2: SGHRS, YFSETQ. The CDR3 region is CASSSLNTNTEAFF. In DNA form, the CDR3 reads TGCGCCAGCAGCTCGCTCAACACGAACACTGAAGCTTTCTTT.

V gene TRBV7-9 combines with J gene TRBJ2-2; 8 bases map to TRBD2. Germline CDR1 is SEHNR and CDR2 is FQNEAQ (reference sequence). V lost 9 bases and J lost 4; bases outside the gene matches: 13. The CDR3 has 16 amino acids. The CDR3 region is CASSAEGLGVTGELFF. The CDR3 nucleotides are TGTGCCAGTTCAGCCGAGGGACTAGGGGTCACCGGGGAGCTGTTTTTT.

The chain links TRBV27 to TRBJ2-7; TRBD2 matches at 7 bases. The J segment lost 0 bases and the V segment lost 8 bases, leaving 16 bases of the junction unmatched. This CDR3 region has 17 residues. From germline, CDR1 is MNHEY and CDR2 SMNVEV (reference sequence). The CDR3: CASRFSGSRTSSYEQYF. The DNA of the CDR3 is TGTGCCAGCCGCTTTTCCGGCAGCAGGACTAGCTCCTACGAGCAGTACTTC.